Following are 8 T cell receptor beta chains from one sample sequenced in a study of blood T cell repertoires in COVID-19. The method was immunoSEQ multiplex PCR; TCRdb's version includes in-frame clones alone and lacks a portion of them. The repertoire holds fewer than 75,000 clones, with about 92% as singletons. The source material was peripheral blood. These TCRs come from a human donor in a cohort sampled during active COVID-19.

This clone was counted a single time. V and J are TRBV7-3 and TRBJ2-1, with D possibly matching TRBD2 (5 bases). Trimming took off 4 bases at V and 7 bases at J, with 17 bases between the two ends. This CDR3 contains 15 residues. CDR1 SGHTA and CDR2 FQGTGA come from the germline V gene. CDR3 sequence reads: CASSSSGTPRNEQFF. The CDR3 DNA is TGTGCCAGCAGCTCGAGCGGCACCCCGCGGAATGAGCAGTTCTTC.

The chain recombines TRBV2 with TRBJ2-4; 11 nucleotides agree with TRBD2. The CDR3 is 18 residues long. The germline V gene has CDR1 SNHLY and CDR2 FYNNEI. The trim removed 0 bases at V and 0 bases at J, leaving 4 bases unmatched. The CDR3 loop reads CASSEASGRALAKNIQYF. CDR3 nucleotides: TGTGCCAGCAGTGAAGCTAGCGGGAGGGCCCTAGCCAAAAACATTCAGTACTTC.

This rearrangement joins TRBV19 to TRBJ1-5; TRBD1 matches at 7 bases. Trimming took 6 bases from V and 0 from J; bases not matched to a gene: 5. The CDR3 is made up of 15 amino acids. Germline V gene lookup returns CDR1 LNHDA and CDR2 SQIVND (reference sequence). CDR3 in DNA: TGTGCCAGTAGAGACTCAGGGGGTAGCAATCAGCCCCAGCATTTT. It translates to CASRDSGGSNQPQHF.

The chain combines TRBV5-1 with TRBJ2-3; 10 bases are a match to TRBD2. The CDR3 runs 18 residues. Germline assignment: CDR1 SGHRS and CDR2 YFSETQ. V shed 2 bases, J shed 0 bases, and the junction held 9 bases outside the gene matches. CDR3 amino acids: CASSFSAGGFPSTDTQYF. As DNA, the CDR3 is TGCGCCAGCAGCTTCTCAGCGGGGGGGTTTCCTAGCACAGATACGCAGTATTTT.

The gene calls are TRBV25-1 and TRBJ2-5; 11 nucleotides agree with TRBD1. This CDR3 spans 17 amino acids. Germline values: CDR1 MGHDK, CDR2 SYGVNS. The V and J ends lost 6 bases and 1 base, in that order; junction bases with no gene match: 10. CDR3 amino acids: CASSPSLGTGGQETQYF. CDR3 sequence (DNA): TGTGCCAGCAGCCCCTCCTTGGGGACAGGGGGCCAAGAGACCCAGTACTTC.

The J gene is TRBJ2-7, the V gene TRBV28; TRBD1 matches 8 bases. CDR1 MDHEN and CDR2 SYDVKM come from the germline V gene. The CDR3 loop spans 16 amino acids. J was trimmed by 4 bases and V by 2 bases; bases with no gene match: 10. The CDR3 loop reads CASSLTGQEGFYEQYF. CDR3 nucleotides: TGTGCCAGCAGTTTAACGGGACAGGAGGGGTTTTACGAGCAGTACTTC.

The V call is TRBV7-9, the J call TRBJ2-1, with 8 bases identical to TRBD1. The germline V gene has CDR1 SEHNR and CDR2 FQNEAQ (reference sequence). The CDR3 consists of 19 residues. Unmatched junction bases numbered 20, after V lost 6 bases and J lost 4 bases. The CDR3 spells CASSHHRGQGASFYNEQFF. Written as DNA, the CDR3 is TGTGCCAGCAGTCATCACAGAGGGCAGGGGGCTTCGTTTTACAATGAGCAGTTCTTC.

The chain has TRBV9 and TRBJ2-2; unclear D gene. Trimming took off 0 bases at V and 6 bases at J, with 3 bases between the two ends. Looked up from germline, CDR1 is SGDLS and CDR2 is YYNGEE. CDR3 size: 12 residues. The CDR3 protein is CASSVAAGELFF. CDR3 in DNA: TGTGCCAGCAGCGTAGCGGCCGGGGAGCTGTTTTTT.